This T cell receptor beta chain was identified during a study of T cells in tuberculosis. Study information: This South African cohort compared adolescents with or without latent tuberculosis against adults with active tuberculosis.

This CDR3 has 15 residues. Germline V gene lookup returns CDR1 LGHNT and CDR2 FRNRAP. J lost 3 bases, V lost 5 bases, and 8 bases had no gene match. The protocol was immunoSEQ multiplex PCR, while the TCRdb copy is restricted to in-frame clones and leaves out a portion. The data contain 30,000 to 40,000 clones, roughly 95% of them seen just once; the ten biggest clones take up around 4%. Sample time point: new active TB diagnosis, blood taken before or within 7 days of starting treatment. Each donor contributed roughly 100,000 T cells on average, unsorted. Here the sequenced sample was PBMCs, taken at tuberculosis diagnosis. This receptor was identified in an adult with tuberculosis. The chain uses TRBV12-5 and TRBJ2-7, with 9 bases fitting TRBD2. The CDR3 here is CASGPLAGALYEQYF. In DNA, the CDR3 is TGTGCTAGTGGTCCCTTAGCGGGGGCCCTCTACGAGCAGTACTTC. Together with reference TRBV12-5 and TRBJ2-7, the CDR3 gives the full variable domain: DARVTQTPRHKVTEMGQEVTMRCQPILGHNTVFWYRQTMMQGLELLAYFRNRAPLDDSGMPKDRFSAEMPDATLATLKIQPSEPRDSAVYFCASGPLAGALYEQYFGPGTRLTVT.